This T cell receptor (beta chain) was obtained from a study of blood T cells in healthy people across ages. General study results and limits: There were more naive CD4+ cells and higher diversity in long-lived donors than in aged donors.

Regarding this clonotype: Antigen unknown.

Ranging in age from about 6 to 100, the donors were healthy Caucasian individuals from Russia. Samples each had at least 5 micrograms of total RNA extracted. Germline CDR1 reads MRHNA; CDR2 reads SNTAGT. The CDR3 is 14 residues long. The V end was cut by 0 bases, the J end by 3 bases, with 5 bases between. A second PCR of 7 to 11 cycles used a sample-barcoded 5' primer and a J-beta primer mix. Each CDR3 protein is one row after TCRdb ran MiXCR on the 5' RACE reads. The repertoire holds roughly 500,000 distinct CDR3 sequences, with 27% as singletons. The chain recombines TRBV6-4 with TRBJ2-2; possibly TRBD2 for D (5 bases). Material for sequencing was blood. The TCR originated in a woman between 65 and 79 years old in good health. The DNA for the CDR3 is TGTGCCAGCAGTGACTCAGCGGACACCGGGGAGCTGTTTTTT. Translation gives CASSDSADTGELFF.